Included here is one T cell receptor beta chain sequence, with context. These data are taken from a study of spatial heterogeneity in lung cancer. TCRdb ran MiXCR on the 5' RACE reads and lists one entry per CDR3 protein. The table records roughly 79,000 distinct CDR3 sequences, about 8.5% of them present only once. The CDR3 is 10 residues long. Germline loops: CDR1 GTSNPN, CDR2 SVGIG (reference sequence). V gave up 5 bases and J gave up 7 bases, with 9 bases separating them. The time point is: sample taken at primary tumor resection. The TCR was taken from a male donor with early-stage non-small cell lung cancer. The chain joins TRBV30 to TRBJ2-7; a weak D match, TRBD1 (6 bases). The source was PBMCs, collected at surgery. CDR3 DNA sequence: TGTGCCTGGGGCCAGGGGGAGCAGTACTTC. This translates into CAWGQGEQYF.